This record concerns one T cell receptor beta chain sequence. The antigen is not known. The germline V gene encodes CDR1 LNHDA and CDR2 SQIVND (reference sequence). There are 14 residues in the CDR3. After removal of 3 bases from V and 7 bases from J, the junction contained 8 bases not matched to a gene. These data come from a study of cytomegalovirus exposure and HLA in healthy donors. The study ran its PCR with 60 Vbeta and 13 Jbeta primers. The data were produced by immunoSEQ multiplex PCR, yet TCRdb's version contains in-frame clones alone and is incomplete. The sample gives around 160,000 clones, approximately 80% of which show up once; around 1.6% is in the top ten. Study results and limitations: The study assumed roughly uniform donor sequencing depth for presence/absence analyses. In a later analysis, across HLA loci, associated TCR counts were highest for DRB1, lowest for HLA-C. A few V segments could not be told apart, such as TRBV6-2 and TRBV6-3, and were left out. Later work associated around 18,000 TCR beta sequences with HLA alleles at 0.05 false discovery rate.

Sequencing input: PBMCs. The chain combines TRBV19 with TRBJ2-5, with 7 bases that match TRBD1. The source of this sequence is a young woman in good health and CMV-seronegative. The CDR3 nucleotides read TGTGCCAGTAGTATGGTAGAGGGGGCTGGGACCCAGTACTTC. The encoded protein is CASSMVEGAGTQYF.